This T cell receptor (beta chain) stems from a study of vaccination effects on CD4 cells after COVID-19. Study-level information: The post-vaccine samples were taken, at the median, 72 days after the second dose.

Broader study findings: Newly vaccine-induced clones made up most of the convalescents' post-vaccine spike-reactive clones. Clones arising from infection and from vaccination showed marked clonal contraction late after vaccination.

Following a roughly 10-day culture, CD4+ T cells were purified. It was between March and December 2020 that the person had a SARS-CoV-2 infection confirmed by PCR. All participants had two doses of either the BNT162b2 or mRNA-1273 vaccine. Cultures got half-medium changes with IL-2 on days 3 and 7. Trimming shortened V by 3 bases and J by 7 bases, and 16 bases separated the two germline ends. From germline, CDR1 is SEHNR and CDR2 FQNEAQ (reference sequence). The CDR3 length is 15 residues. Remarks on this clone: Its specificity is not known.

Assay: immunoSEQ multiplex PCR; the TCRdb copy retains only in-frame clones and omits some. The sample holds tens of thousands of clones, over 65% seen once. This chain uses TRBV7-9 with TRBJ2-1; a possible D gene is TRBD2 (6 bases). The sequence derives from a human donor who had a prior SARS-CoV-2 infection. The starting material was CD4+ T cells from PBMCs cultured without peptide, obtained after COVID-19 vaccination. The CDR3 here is CASSFGASVGNEQFF. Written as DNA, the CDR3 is TGTGCCAGCAGCTTTGGGGCTAGCGTTGGGAATGAGCAGTTCTTC.